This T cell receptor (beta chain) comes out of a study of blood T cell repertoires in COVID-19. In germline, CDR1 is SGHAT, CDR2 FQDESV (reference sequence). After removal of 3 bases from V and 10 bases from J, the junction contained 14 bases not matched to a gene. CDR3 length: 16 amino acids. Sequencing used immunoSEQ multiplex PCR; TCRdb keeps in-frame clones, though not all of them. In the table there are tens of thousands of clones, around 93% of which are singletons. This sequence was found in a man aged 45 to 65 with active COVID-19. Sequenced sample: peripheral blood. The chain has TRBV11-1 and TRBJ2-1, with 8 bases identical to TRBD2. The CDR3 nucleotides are TGTGCCAGCAGCTTCGGGGGGGCGGGAGTTTGGAGGGAGCAGTTCTTC. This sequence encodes CASSFGGAGVWREQFF.